One and the same sample provided the 10 T cell receptor beta chains below, sequenced in a study of blood T cell repertoires in COVID-19. Generated by immunoSEQ multiplex PCR, the TCRdb table keeps only in-frame clones and is missing some. The data show about 130,000 clones, with approximately 85% seen just once and around 5% held by the top ten. Sequencing input: peripheral blood. All receptors derive from a human donor in a cohort sampled during active COVID-19.

The chain recombines TRBV5-6 with TRBJ2-7, with 9 nucleotides matching TRBD1. This CDR3 comprises 15 residues. Germline V gene lookup returns CDR1 SGHDT and CDR2 YYEEEE. The J segment lost 0 bases and the V segment lost 4 bases, leaving 5 bases of the junction unmatched. The DNA for the CDR3 is TGTGCCAGCAGCGCGGGACAGGGAAGCTCCTACGAGCAGTACTTC. Translated, it gives CASSAGQGSSYEQYF.

This sequence joins TRBV11-2 and TRBJ2-1; a weak D match, TRBD1 (5 bases). The ends were cut back, 3 bases at V and 5 bases at J, with 11 bases in the middle. The CDR3 runs to 14 residues. From germline, CDR1 is SGHAT and CDR2 FQNNGV. For the CDR3, the DNA is TGTGCCAGCAGCTTCAGGGATGGGAACAATGAGCAGTTCTTC. It codes for CASSFRDGNNEQFF.

V usage is TRBV18 and J usage is TRBJ1-1, with D possibly matching TRBD1 (6 bases). The V end was cut by 6 bases, the J end by 1 base, with 12 bases between. The germline V gene encodes CDR1 KGHSH and CDR2 LQKENI. The CDR3 is made up of 14 amino acids. CDR3 in amino acids: CASSPDRRNTEAFF. CDR3 DNA: TGTGCCAGCTCCCCCGACAGGAGGAACACTGAAGCTTTCTTT.

J is TRBJ2-1 and V is TRBV14; perhaps TRBD2 as D (6 bases). V was trimmed by 1 base and J by 9 bases, leaving 16 bases between them. The CDR3 is 15 residues long. Germline-derived CDR1 and CDR2 are SGHDN and FVKESK. CDR3 nucleotides: TGTGCCAGCAGCCAAGGTTTCTTACTAGCCGGTGAGCAGTTCTTC. Translated: CASSQGFLLAGEQFF.

This clone was counted a single time. This chain links TRBV19 with TRBJ1-1; possibly TRBD1 for D (5 bases). The CDR3 sequence is 12 residues long. CDR1 and CDR2 (germline): LNHDA, SQIVND (reference sequence). Trimming took 5 bases from V and 7 from J, leaving 11 bases between them. In nucleotides, the CDR3 is TGTGCCAGTAGTCCGCGGGACGGTGAAGCTTTCTTT. It yields the protein CASSPRDGEAFF.

The gene calls are TRBV24-1 and TRBJ2-5, with D possibly being TRBD1 (5 bases). V was clipped by 0 bases and J by 7 bases, with 14 bases between them. Germline CDR1 is KGHDR and CDR2 is SFDVKD. The CDR3 loop spans 15 amino acids. The CDR3 sequence: CATSDLGAQGTTQYF. The CDR3 coding sequence is TGTGCCACCAGTGATTTGGGGGCCCAGGGTACGACCCAGTACTTC.

The V and J genes are TRBV15 and TRBJ1-1; 7 nucleotides match TRBD1. Germline CDR1 LNHNV, CDR2 YYDKDF (reference sequence). The CDR3 extends over 12 amino acids. Unmatched junction bases numbered 2, after V lost 3 bases and J lost 7 bases. This chain's CDR3 is CATSRDRFEAFF. CDR3 sequence (DNA): TGTGCCACCAGCAGGGACAGGTTTGAAGCTTTCTTT. Looking up the rest from reference TRBV15 and TRBJ1-1 gives the full variable domain: DAMVIQNPRYQVTQFGKPVTLSCSQTLNHNVMYWYQQKSSQAPKLLFHYYDKDFNNEADTPDNFQSRRPNTSFCFLDIRSPGLGDTAMYLCATSRDRFEAFFGQGTRLTVV.

J is TRBJ1-1 and V is TRBV6-5; maybe TRBD1 (5 bases). Germline V CDR1 and CDR2: MNHEY, SVGAGI. V was cut by 7 bases and J by 3 bases, with 18 bases left in between. The CDR3 has 15 amino acids. CDR3 DNA: TGTGCCAGCACCTCACGGGGGACCGTCCACACTGAAGCTTTCTTT. Its protein product is CASTSRGTVHTEAFF.

The chain has TRBV18 and TRBJ2-1, with TRBD2 matching 12 bases. CDR3 length: 14 residues. The germline CDR1 and CDR2 sequences are KGHSH and LQKENI. The ends lost 5 bases at V and 10 bases at J; junction bases unmatched: 6. In DNA form, the CDR3 reads TGTGCCAGCTCATTAGGACTAGCGGGAAACGAGCAGTTCTTC. It yields the protein CASSLGLAGNEQFF.

This clone was picked up a small number of times. The J gene is TRBJ2-2, the V gene TRBV24-1; 8 bases fit TRBD1. With V trimmed by 6 bases and J by 5 bases, 4 bases remained unmatched. The CDR3 runs to 14 residues. Looked up from germline, CDR1 is KGHDR and CDR2 is SFDVKD. For the CDR3, the DNA is TGTGCCACCAGTTCAGGGGGCGGAACCGGGGAGCTGTTTTTT. This codes for CATSSGGGTGELFF.